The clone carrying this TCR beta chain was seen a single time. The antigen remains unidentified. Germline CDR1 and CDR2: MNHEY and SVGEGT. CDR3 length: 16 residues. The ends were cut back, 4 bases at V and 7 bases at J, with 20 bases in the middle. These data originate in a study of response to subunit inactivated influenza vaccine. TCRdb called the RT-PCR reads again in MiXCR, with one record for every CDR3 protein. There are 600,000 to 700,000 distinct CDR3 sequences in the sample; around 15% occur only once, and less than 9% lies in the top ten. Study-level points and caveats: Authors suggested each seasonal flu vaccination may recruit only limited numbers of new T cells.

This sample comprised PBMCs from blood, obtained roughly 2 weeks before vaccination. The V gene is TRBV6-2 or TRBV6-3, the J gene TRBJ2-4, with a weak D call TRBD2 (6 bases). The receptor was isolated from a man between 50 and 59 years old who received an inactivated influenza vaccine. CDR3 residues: CASSSSGAVRGNIQYF. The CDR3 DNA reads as TGTGCCAGCAGTTCCTCTGGGGCGGTACGGGGGAACATTCAGTACTTC.